This T cell receptor (beta chain) stems from a study of CD8+ T cells in alopecia areata. Study-wide results and caveats: Clonality was higher in lesional than normal scalp, especially in alopecia totalis/universalis.

Regarding treatment: oral pan-JAK inhibitor, 5-10 mg twice daily. Comment on this clone: Its antigen is unknown.

Germline CDR1 and CDR2: GTSNPN and SVGIG (reference sequence). The CDR3 runs 15 residues. The ends lost 2 bases at V and 0 bases at J; junction bases unmatched: 6. RNA extraction was followed by reverse transcription into cDNA, which acted as the sequencing template. TCRdb's copy holds only in-frame clones and misses some; the assay was immunoSEQ multiplex PCR. Of over 200,000 clones in the sample, 50% to 75% were seen once. The sample consisted of CD4+ T cells sorted from blood, taken at week 4, from a patient treated with tofacitinib. This TCR was recovered from a human donor with alopecia areata. The chain couples TRBV30 to TRBJ2-7; TRBD1 agrees at 8 bases. The CDR3 protein is CAWSYRGALSYEQYF. The CDR3 DNA reads as TGTGCCTGGAGTTACAGGGGGGCCCTCTCCTACGAGCAGTACTTC.